What follows describes a single T cell receptor beta chain. The target antigen is unknown. The entry originates in a study of T cell responses to AZD1222 COVID-19 vaccine. The study's findings and limits: Within unmutated variant regions lay the reported targets of nearly half of spike-specific TCRs. Compared with day 0, the breadth and depth of the Spike-specific TCR repertoire rose significantly after two doses of AZD1222. At baseline, just 6 or 7 AZD1222 recipients tested seropositive.

Sequenced by immunoSEQ multiplex PCR; TCRdb stores in-frame clones only, minus some. The profile shows fewer than 140,000 clones, roughly 88% of them singletons. Germline values: CDR1 LGHNA, CDR2 YNFKEQ. This CDR3 region has 14 residues. V lost 4 bases and J 8 bases, leaving 14 bases between the germline ends. The chain links TRBV4-2 to TRBJ1-4; tentatively, D is TRBD1 (6 bases). The sequence came from an adult in good health. Sequenced material: peripheral blood, taken on day 0 of AZD1222 vaccination. Written as DNA, the CDR3 is TGTGCCAGCAGCCTAGGGGGGCGAGGGGAAAAACTGTTTTTT. This codes for CASSLGGRGEKLFF.